A single sample is the source of the 18 T cell receptor beta chains below, sequenced in a study of blood T cells in healthy people across ages. With a J-beta primer mix and a sample-barcoded 5' primer, a second PCR ran roughly 7 to 11 cycles. One entry per CDR3 protein results from TCRdb running MiXCR on the 5' RACE reads. The repertoire includes around 800,000 distinct CDR3 sequences, about 46% of them detected once, and about a sixth sits in the top ten. Input material: blood. The receptors shown here come from a man at least 80 years old in good health.

Comments on this clonotype: A single base separates this from a much larger clone, so it may be a read error. The V call is TRBV11-3, the J call TRBJ2-1, with 12 bases lining up with TRBD2. The end of the DNA aligns better with TRBJ2-7, so the J call may be wrong. Germline V CDR1 and CDR2: SGHNT, YENEEA. The CDR3 is made up of 16 amino acids. The CDR3 sequence: CASSSRTSGTYNEQYF. DNA of the CDR3: TGTGCCAGCAGCTCCCGGACTAGCGGGACGTACAATGAGCAGTACTTC.

The chain joins TRBV5-1 to TRBJ2-7; D could derive from TRBD1 or TRBD2 (5 bases each). CDR1 and CDR2 from the germline V gene are SGHRS and YFSETQ. The V gene lost 0 bases and the J gene lost 3 bases, with 19 bases spanning the gap. The length of the CDR3 is 17 residues. CDR3 region: CASSLVSPTAGGYEQYF. In DNA form, the CDR3 reads TGCGCCAGCAGCTTGGTGTCCCCGACAGCTGGAGGCTACGAGCAGTACTTC.

This clonotype was detected only a few times. CDR3 sequence: CASSFRDVAYEQYF. The CDR3 DNA is TGTGCCAGCAGCTTTCGGGATGTAGCCTACGAGCAGTACTTC. This sequence joins TRBV5-5 and TRBJ2-7, with a tentative D call TRBD2 (5 bases). The V end was cut by 2 bases, the J end by 2 bases, with 11 bases between. The CDR3 length is 14 residues. The germline V gene encodes CDR1 SGHKS and CDR2 YYEKEE (reference sequence).

This clonotype appeared a few times. The CDR3 coding sequence is TGTGCCAGCAGCCTCCGACAGGGGAGCAATCAGCCCCAGCATTTT. Its protein product is CASSLRQGSNQPQHF. The chain carries TRBV7-2 and TRBJ1-5; 8 nucleotides agree with TRBD1. The CDR3 runs 15 residues. Germline-derived CDR1 and CDR2 are SGHTA and FQGNSA. V was clipped by 5 bases and J by 1 base; unmatched bases: 4.

The sample holds many counts of this clonotype. The chain joins TRBV4-2 to TRBJ2-7, with D maybe TRBD1 (6 bases). The V end lost 0 bases, the J end lost 7 bases, and 22 bases lay between the germline ends. This CDR3 has 17 amino acids. Looked up from germline, CDR1 is LGHNA and CDR2 is YNFKEQ. The CDR3 DNA is TGTGCCAGCAGCCAAGATAAGTGGGGCACAGGGTTGGAGGAGCAGTACTTC. It encodes CASSQDKWGTGLEEQYF.

In this sample, this clonotype turned up many times. V and J are TRBV12-3 or TRBV12-4 and TRBJ1-5; a weak D match, TRBD1 (5 bases). CDR3 length: 16 amino acids. The V and J ends lost 0 bases and 5 bases respectively, with 14 bases between them. The DNA for the CDR3 is TGTGCCAGCAGTTTAGCGAGGGGAGGGATGTATCAGCCCCAGCATTTT. Amino acid sequence: CASSLARGGMYQPQHF.

The J gene is TRBJ1-3, the V gene TRBV7-9, with 11 bases aligning to TRBD1. V shed 4 bases, J shed 0 bases, and the junction held 14 bases outside the gene matches. This CDR3 region has 20 residues. Germline loops: CDR1 SEHNR, CDR2 FQNEAQ (reference sequence). The DNA of the CDR3 is TGTGCCAGCAGCTCAAGGGGACGGGACAGGGGGTTCTCCTCTGGAAACACCATATATTTT. Amino acids: CASSSRGRDRGFSSGNTIYF.

This sequence joins TRBV12-3 or TRBV12-4 and TRBJ1-2; D gene ambiguous. The CDR3 is made up of 12 amino acids. V shed 6 bases and J shed 8 bases, with 13 bases lying between them. For the CDR3, the DNA is TGTGCCAGCAGCCTGGGGTATATCGGCTACACCTTC. It translates to CASSLGYIGYTF.

Note on this clonotype: The junction departs from germline at one end; a sequencing error may be responsible. Written as DNA, the CDR3 is TGCGCCAGCTTTGCAGCGGGAGAGACAGATCCGCAGTATTTT. As protein: CASFAAGETDPQYF. The V call is TRBV5-1, the J call TRBJ2-3, with 8 bases matching TRBD2. This CDR3 has 14 amino acids. Germline CDR1 and CDR2: SGHRS and YFSETQ. The variable domain in full, completed from reference TRBV5-1 and TRBJ2-3, reads KAGVTQTPRYLIKTRGQQVTLSCSPISGHRSVSWYQQTPGQGLQFLFEYFSETQRNKGNFPGRFSGRQFSNSRSEMNVSTLELGDSALYLCASFAAGETDPQYFGPGTRLTVL.

With regard to this clonotype: Being one base from a much bigger clone, this may be a read error. The chain is built from TRBV9 and TRBJ2-6, with D uncertain. CDR3 length: 15 amino acids. The germline V gene has CDR1 SGDLS and CDR2 YYNGEE. Deletions cut 0 bases from V and 2 bases from J, with 6 bases between. The CDR3 DNA reads as TGTGCCAGCAGCGTAGAGGCAACTGGGGCCAACGTCCTGACTTTC. Protein: CASSVEATGANVLTF. The full variable domain, completed using reference TRBV9 and TRBJ2-6, is DSGVTQTPKHLITATGQRVTLRCSPRSGDLSVYWYQQSLDQGLQFLIQYYNGEERAKGNILERFSAQQFPDLHSELNLSSLELGDSALYFCASSVEATGANVLTFGAGSRLTVL.

The V gene is TRBV29-1, the J gene TRBJ2-3, with unresolved D. The V gene's germline CDR1 is SQVTM and CDR2 ANQGSEA. V was shortened by 4 bases and J by 8 bases, with 10 bases between the two germline ends. The CDR3 extends over 11 amino acids. The CDR3 here is CSVVGHGTQYF. In nucleotides, the CDR3 is TGCAGCGTTGTTGGGCATGGTACGCAGTATTTT.

The V gene is TRBV11-2, the J gene TRBJ2-3; D unclear. CDR1 is SGHAT and CDR2 is FQNNGV in the germline V gene. CDR3 length equals 12 residues. Trimming left V 5 bases short and J 4 bases short, with 7 bases between. The CDR3 is CASSNLADTQYF. The DNA for the CDR3 is TGTGCCAGCAGCAACCTCGCAGATACGCAGTATTTT.

The DNA of the CDR3 is TGCAGTGCAACGCCCGGGACACCTGAGAACACTGAAGCTTTCTTT. It is translated as CSATPGTPENTEAFF. The chain links TRBV20-1 to TRBJ1-1; D possibly corresponds to TRBD1 (6 bases). The ends were cut back, 6 bases at V and 1 base at J, with 18 bases in the middle. The CDR3 is 15 residues long. Germline CDR1 DFQATT, CDR2 SNEGSKA (reference sequence).

The table lists this clonotype with a count of one. The chain carries TRBV6-6 and TRBJ2-7; possibly TRBD1 or TRBD2 for D (5 bases each). The CDR3 length is 15 residues. Germline V gene sequence: CDR1 MNHNY, CDR2 SVGAGI (reference sequence). V was pared by 2 bases and J by 4 bases, with 15 bases between. CDR3 in amino acids: CASSYVPGPFYEQYF. CDR3 sequence (DNA): TGTGCCAGCAGTTACGTACCGGGGCCTTTTTACGAGCAGTACTTC.

There are a few counts of this clonotype. The chain uses TRBV10-3 and TRBJ2-1; 9 bases fit TRBD2. This CDR3 spans 15 amino acids. CDR1 and CDR2 (germline): ENHRY, SYGVKD. With V trimmed by 6 bases and J by 0 bases, 3 bases remained unmatched. In DNA form, the CDR3 reads TGTGCCATCAGGACTAGCGGTAGCTCCTACAATGAGCAGTTCTTC. Translating it yields CAIRTSGSSYNEQFF.

This clonotype was seen a handful of times. The genes are TRBV24-1 and TRBJ2-3, with TRBD1 matching 9 bases. CDR3 length: 16 residues. The trim removed 3 bases at V and 2 bases at J, leaving 5 bases unmatched. Germline V gene sequence: CDR1 KGHDR, CDR2 SFDVKD. The CDR3 sequence is CATSDRQGGNTDTQYF. The DNA of the CDR3 is TGTGCCACCAGTGATCGACAGGGGGGAAACACAGATACGCAGTATTTT.

The chain couples TRBV29-1 to TRBJ2-3, with 7 bases matching TRBD2. The CDR3 has 12 residues. Germline assignment: CDR1 SQVTM and CDR2 ANQGSEA. The V and J ends lost 4 bases and 7 bases, in that order; junction bases with no gene match: 5. The CDR3 here is CSVGDYTYTQYF. The CDR3, as DNA: TGCAGCGTTGGGGACTATACTTATACGCAGTATTTT.

This clonotype was seen a few times. The chain is built from TRBV2 and TRBJ2-7; D perhaps matches TRBD2 (5 bases). Germline CDR1 is SNHLY and CDR2 is FYNNEI. The CDR3 spans 15 residues. The V end lost 7 bases, the J end lost 0 bases, and 16 bases lay between the germline ends. CDR3 in amino acids: CASTKHGIDSYEQYF. The CDR3 DNA reads as TGTGCCAGCACCAAACACGGGATAGACTCCTACGAGCAGTACTTC.